The sample holds many counts of the clone carrying this T cell receptor (beta chain). The antigen is unknown. This sample is drawn from a study of read filtering for tumor transcriptome and immune sequencing. Findings of the study overall: RNA-seq captured clonotypes less deeply and reliably than IR-seq.

This library used approximately 0.4 ug RNA and molecular barcoded adaptors spanning alpha/delta and beta/gamma chains. From the reads, TCRdb called clonotypes with MiXCR, one entry per CDR3 protein. The profile shows approximately 23,000 distinct CDR3 sequences, under 25% of them singletons. Germline V gene data show CDR1 as SGHRS and CDR2 as YFSETQ. This CDR3 comprises 17 residues. Trimming removed 0 bases from V and 7 bases from J; junction bases left unmatched: 12. The genes are TRBV5-1 and TRBJ2-1, with TRBD2 matching 8 bases. Sequenced: a population of CD138-negative cells sorted from bone marrow. The TCR was taken from a donor aged 40 or older with multiple myeloma. The CDR3 reads CASSLEGVLAGVNEQFF. DNA of the CDR3: TGCGCCAGCAGCTTGGAGGGGGTGCTAGCGGGTGTTAATGAGCAGTTCTTC.